This entry concerns a single T cell receptor beta chain. This entry belongs to a study of T cells expressing NK-cell markers. From germline, CDR1 is SGHRS and CDR2 YFSETQ. The length of the CDR3 is 17 residues. TCRdb re-called the 5' RACE reads and shows each CDR3 protein once, DNA omitted. The specimen's table records 400,000 to 550,000 distinct CDR3 sequences. The J gene is TRBJ2-5, the V gene TRBV5-1; TCRdb proposes TRBD2, but this gene call is untestable without DNA. This receptor was taken from a woman between 18 and 75 years old in good health. Sequences were obtained from blood T cells: a sorted CD56 or NKG2C T cell subset, CD4+ or CD8+ T cells, or bulk PBMC T cells (not recorded which). The CDR3 region is CASSSGAGRTYQETQYF.